Listed here are 23 T cell receptor beta chains from one sample, sequenced in a study of radiotherapy plus CTLA-4 blockade in lung cancer. Profiling relied on immunoSEQ multiplex PCR, and the TCRdb table lists in-frame clones only, not all of them. This table has over 85,000 clones, 85% to 90% appearing once. Here the sequenced sample was peripheral blood, taken from a patient treated with radiotherapy plus ipilimumab. All receptors come from a human donor with non-small cell lung cancer that progressed on radiotherapy plus ipilimumab.

This sequence joins TRBV27 and TRBJ1-1; D is undetermined. The ends were cut back, 6 bases at V and 1 base at J, with 3 bases in the middle. The CDR3 contains 11 residues. From germline, CDR1 is MNHEY and CDR2 SMNVEV (reference sequence). The CDR3 reads CASRTNTEAFF. The CDR3 DNA sequence: TGTGCCAGCAGAACGAACACTGAAGCTTTCTTT.

Concerning this clone itself: One end of the junction is discordant with germline, which a read error may explain. The chain uses TRBV7-7 and TRBJ2-5, with D unclear. Germline V gene data show CDR1 as SSHAT and CDR2 as FNYEAQ (reference sequence). The CDR3 length is 13 residues. The DNA for the CDR3 is TGTGCTAGCAGCTCCCTCCCGTTAGAGACCCAGTACTTC. This encodes CASSSLPLETQYF.

The chain has TRBV7-8 and TRBJ2-6; D unresolved. CDR1 is SGHVS and CDR2 is FQNEAQ in the germline V gene. This CDR3 contains 14 residues. V lost 6 bases and J 0 bases, leaving 6 bases between the germline ends. For the CDR3, the DNA is TGTGCCAGCAGAAAGGGCTCTGGGGCCAACGTCCTGACTTTC. Encoded protein: CASRKGSGANVLTF.

With regard to this clone: Compared with germline, one end of the junction differs, possibly owing to a read error. This chain links TRBV6-5 with TRBJ2-7; either TRBD1 or TRBD2 may supply D (6 bases each). The CDR3 is 16 residues long. Germline values: CDR1 MNHEY, CDR2 SVGAGI. The CDR3 is CASRYSTGARSYEQYF. The CDR3 DNA is TGTGCCAGCAGGTACTCAACGGGGGCGCGGTCCTACGAGCAGTACTTC.

The chain couples TRBV7-8 to TRBJ2-3, with TRBD2 identical over 7 bases. V lost 4 bases, J lost 0 bases, and 4 bases stayed unmatched. CDR1 is SGHVS and CDR2 is FQNEAQ in the germline V gene. CDR3 size: 15 residues. CDR3 coding DNA: TGTGCCAGCAGCTCTAGGGACTATAGCACAGATACGCAGTATTTT. This gives the protein CASSSRDYSTDTQYF.

The CDR3, as DNA: TGTGCCAGCAGCTTGAAGGGTGTGTCCCCTGAAGCTTTCTTT. This gives the protein CASSLKGVSPEAFF. This chain connects TRBV7-9 to TRBJ1-1; D unresolved. Looked up from germline, CDR1 is SEHNR and CDR2 is FQNEAQ (reference sequence). The CDR3 is 14 residues long. Trimming stripped 3 bases from V and 6 bases from J, with 14 bases between.

This chain links TRBV10-1 with TRBJ1-1; a possible D gene is TRBD1 (5 bases). Germline V gene lookup returns CDR1 WNHNN and CDR2 SYGVQD (reference sequence). The CDR3 runs to 13 residues. The V end lost 10 bases, the J end lost 4 bases, and 16 bases lay between the germline ends. The CDR3 bases are TGCGCCACAACGATGGGGCTCGGCACTGAAGCTTTCTTT. Residues: CATTMGLGTEAFF.

The genes are TRBV6-6 and TRBJ2-1, with D tentatively TRBD2 (5 bases). The CDR3 sequence is 15 residues long. From germline, CDR1 is MNHNY and CDR2 SVGAGI (reference sequence). V was pared by 4 bases and J by 7 bases, with 17 bases between. The CDR3 region is CASSLKAGGKNEQFF. The DNA for the CDR3 is TGTGCCAGCAGTTTAAAGGCGGGCGGAAAGAATGAGCAGTTCTTC.

The chain combines TRBV2 with TRBJ1-4; perhaps TRBD1 as D (6 bases). The germline V and J ends were trimmed by 3 bases and 7 bases, with 12 bases remaining between them. This CDR3 has 14 amino acids. CDR1 SNHLY and CDR2 FYNNEI come from the germline V gene. CDR3 nucleotides: TGTGCCAGCAGTGACTGGGGGCGCGGTGAAAAACTGTTTTTT. Its protein product is CASSDWGRGEKLFF.

V gene TRBV19 combines with J gene TRBJ2-7; 9 bases are shared with TRBD1. The CDR3 runs 15 residues. V lost 10 bases and J lost 7; bases outside the gene matches: 17. Germline V gene lookup returns CDR1 LNHDA and CDR2 SQIVND (reference sequence). CDR3: CANPRVGTGLWEQYF. The CDR3, as DNA: TGTGCCAACCCCCGGGTGGGGACAGGGCTTTGGGAGCAGTACTTC.

V gene TRBV28 combines with J gene TRBJ2-1; 9 bases map to TRBD2. This CDR3 region has 14 residues. Per germline, CDR1 MDHEN and CDR2 SYDVKM. With V trimmed by 3 bases and J by 7 bases, 4 bases remained unmatched. The CDR3 bases are TGTGCCAGCAGTTTGCCTAGCGGGAAAAATGAGCAGTTCTTC. It translates to CASSLPSGKNEQFF.

V usage is TRBV14 and J usage is TRBJ2-1, with D uncertain. The V end lost 5 bases, the J end lost 0 bases, and 5 bases lay between the germline ends. This CDR3 has 13 residues. Germline CDR1 and CDR2: SGHDN and FVKESK. CDR3: CASSYSSYNEQFF. The CDR3 DNA follows: TGTGCCAGCAGCTACAGCTCCTACAATGAGCAGTTCTTC.

CDR3 nucleotides: TGTGCCACCAGCAGAGATTTTGGAGACATTCAGTACTTC. Protein: CATSRDFGDIQYF. This sequence joins TRBV15 and TRBJ2-4, with D unclear. CDR1 LNHNV and CDR2 YYDKDF come from the germline V gene (reference sequence). The V gene lost 0 bases and the J gene lost 8 bases, with 8 bases spanning the gap. The CDR3 has 13 residues.

The chain employs TRBV5-6 and TRBJ2-2; no clear D. The CDR3 contains 12 residues. Germline lookup yields CDR1 SGHDT and CDR2 YYEEEE. The V end was cut by 1 base, the J end by 6 bases, with 4 bases between. The CDR3 protein is CASSLPPGELFF. The CDR3, as DNA: TGTGCCAGCAGCTTGCCCCCCGGGGAGCTGTTTTTT.

This CDR3 is CASSALEGGEEEQYF. In DNA form, the CDR3 reads TGTGCCAGCAGCGCCCTAGAAGGGGGGGAGGAGGAGCAGTACTTC. V gene TRBV9 combines with J gene TRBJ2-7, with TRBD2 as a possible D gene (7 bases). V lost 3 bases, J lost 7 bases, and 20 bases lay in between. Germline CDR1 SGDLS, CDR2 YYNGEE. The CDR3 consists of 15 residues.

This clone was detected once. The V and J genes are TRBV19 and TRBJ2-7; 7 bases agree with TRBD1. Germline values: CDR1 LNHDA, CDR2 SQIVND (reference sequence). J gave up 0 bases and V 4 bases, and 6 bases lay outside the gene matches. The CDR3 runs 15 residues. The chain's CDR3 is CASSRQGSASYEQYF. The CDR3 coding sequence is TGTGCCAGTAGTAGACAGGGATCAGCCTCCTACGAGCAGTACTTC. Variable domain in full (rest from reference TRBV19 and TRBJ2-7): DGGITQSPKYLFRKEGQNVTLSCEQNLNHDAMYWYRQDPGQGLRLIYYSQIVNDFQKGDIAEGYSVSREKKESFPLTVTSAQKNPTAFYLCASSRQGSASYEQYFGPGTRLTVT.

The chain has TRBV29-1 and TRBJ2-3; no definite D call. The CDR3 is 11 residues long. Trimming pared 6 bases from V and 2 bases from J, leaving 6 bases between. CDR1 is SQVTM, CDR2 ANQGSEA, per germline. The CDR3 region is CSVENTDTQYF. The CDR3 DNA sequence: TGCAGCGTCGAAAACACAGATACGCAGTATTTT.

V is TRBV19 and J is TRBJ1-4, with D maybe TRBD1 (5 bases). Looked up from germline, CDR1 is LNHDA and CDR2 is SQIVND (reference sequence). The ends were cut back, 6 bases at V and 14 bases at J, with 25 bases in the middle. CDR3 length: 15 amino acids. The CDR3 sequence: CASSLLGAWENDLFF. DNA for the CDR3: TGTGCCAGTAGCCTCCTTGGGGCATGGGAAAACGATCTGTTTTTT.

The CDR3 protein is CASSPRGPDTGELFF. CDR3 nucleotide sequence: TGTGCCAGCTCACCACGTGGCCCAGACACCGGGGAGCTGTTTTTT. This chain links TRBV18 with TRBJ2-2; D is undetermined. With 1 base removed from V and 3 bases from J, the gap between germline ends came to 9 bases. From germline, CDR1 is KGHSH and CDR2 LQKENI. The CDR3 runs to 15 residues.

The chain carries TRBV2 and TRBJ2-3; 10 positions agree with TRBD1. The CDR3 spans 15 residues. J gave up 0 bases and V 8 bases, and 5 bases lay outside the gene matches. Germline CDR1 SNHLY, CDR2 FYNNEI. CDR3 sequence (DNA): TGTGCCAGCCATCCGGGACAGGGGAGCACAGATACGCAGTATTTT. It codes for CASHPGQGSTDTQYF.

This clone appeared once. This chain uses TRBV15 with TRBJ2-2; D gene unclear. Per the germline V gene, CDR1 is LNHNV and CDR2 is YYDKDF (reference sequence). V lost 5 bases and J lost 3, with 19 bases in between. The CDR3 covers 17 residues. This CDR3 reads CATSRDPRISYTGELFF. Here the CDR3 DNA reads TGTGCCACCAGCCGCGATCCCAGGATATCGTACACCGGGGAGCTGTTTTTT.

The chain uses TRBV7-8 and TRBJ2-7, with D perhaps assigned TRBD1 or TRBD2 (5 bases each). Germline CDR1 reads SGHVS; CDR2 reads FQNEAQ. The germline V and J ends were trimmed by 5 bases and 1 base, with 12 bases remaining between them. The CDR3 extends over 14 amino acids. The CDR3 here is CASSPPGRSYEQYF. CDR3 DNA sequence: TGTGCCAGCAGCCCTCCGGGACGATCCTACGAGCAGTACTTC.

V usage is TRBV2 and J usage is TRBJ1-4, with TRBD1 matching over 9 bases. CDR1 is SNHLY and CDR2 is FYNNEI in the germline V gene. V lost 3 bases, J lost 5 bases, and 4 bases stayed unmatched. The CDR3 extends over 15 amino acids. In DNA, the CDR3 is TGTGCCAGCAGTGAGGGACAGGGACGGAATGAAAAACTGTTTTTT. Protein: CASSEGQGRNEKLFF.